This T cell receptor (beta chain) derives from a study of T cells in Graves' hyperthyroidism and ophthalmopathy (dated by TCRdb to 2018 to 2020). Regarding the study in general: Peripheral blood was sampled at the time of initial diagnosis, prior to any treatment. In addition, the study compared T-cell repertoires in thyroid tissue and in blood from six Graves' hyperthyroidism patients. Prospective prediction of ophthalmopathy was tested in an independent validation cohort of under 20 hyperthyroidism patients and roughly 16 patients who later progressed to ophthalmopathy. The 100 or so discovery patients were randomly split 7:3 into training and test sets. TCR V-J signatures able to tell the groups apart were searched for in a discovery cohort of 95 or so patients, of whom roughly 42 had Graves' ophthalmopathy and roughly 57 had stable Graves' hyperthyroidism. After sampling, hyperthyroidism patients received methimazole starting at 30 mg daily, and ophthalmopathy patients received high-dose intravenous methylprednisolone. TCR Vbeta CDR3 sequencing of roughly 140 peripheral blood samples (43 ophthalmopathy, around 80 hyperthyroidism and roughly 17 progressor patients) is reported in the paper. Overall study outcomes, separate from this receptor: No statistical method was used to set the sample size in advance, and investigators knew the group allocation. In validation, the model predicted progression to ophthalmopathy a median of about 5.9 months before onset, with around 70% sensitivity and roughly 79% specificity. A model built on a 13 V-J signature distinguished ophthalmopathy from stable hyperthyroidism, reaching around 90% sensitivity and under 84% specificity in cross-validation and 80%/75% in testing. Blood samples also contained most of the expanded thyroid clonotypes (frequency above 0.001), which suggests that blood repertoires may reflect thyroid immune responses.

Ophthalmopathy patients had moderately to severely active disease, Clinical Activity Score of at least 3, NOSPECS grade of at least 4, and duration under 3 months. Any patient with an uncontrolled infection, another autoimmune disease, pregnancy or lactation was excluded. Diagnoses relied on clinical symptoms, serum thyroxine and TRAb, thyroid ultrasound and orbital computed tomography. PBMCs were isolated from about 10 ml of fresh peripheral blood by Ficoll-Paque density gradient centrifugation. Total RNA was extracted using Trizol reagent, and RNA quality was assessed on an Agilent 2100 Bioanalyzer. TCR beta CDR3 regions were amplified from RNA transcripts. The TCR CDR3 was subjected to a first round of RT-PCR using the HTBI primer set and the Qiagen OneStep RT-PCR kit. Libraries were constructed in a second round of multiplex PCR, after which size selection and purification were carried out. The libraries were sequenced on an Illumina HiSeq2000 using paired-end 100 bp reads. The source study handled its data this way. SOAPnuke was used to process the raw data, throwing out any read that contained adapters or uncalled bases, had a mean Phred below 15, or lacked an exact constant-primer or identifier match. COPE v1.2.5 was used to merge high-quality paired reads, and clonotypes were defined as unique nucleotide sequences. Clonotypes were aligned to IMGT TRBV, TRBD and TRBJ reference segments using MiTCR v1.1. Only V-J combinations with frequency above 0.0001, covering roughly 99% of repertoires, were analysed. A TCS score was defined as the ratio between F50 (clonal expansion) and ExV (chaos), using BLOSUM62-based TCRdist between CDR3 peptides within each V-J. Welch's t-statistics and random forest reduced fewer than 550 V-J features to 10 to 15, which were used in a naive Bayes classifier (R e1071). Clones were called with MiXCR by TCRdb after fastp trimmed the public reads at Q25, and only in-frame beta chains were retained. Rows matching on CDR3 protein sequence are summarized as one entry with the most common DNA and genes. These V and J calls derive from TCRdb rather than the authors' analysis. Present in this sample are about 640,000 distinct CDR3 sequences, roughly 20% of which were seen just once. Clones ranked in the top ten supply 34% of the sample.

The CDR3, from cysteine to phenylalanine, totals 15 residues. Left in the record is the CDR3 DNA by itself, 45 bases read in frame from the first base. The V end loses 8 bases and the J end loses 4 bases, and a stretch of 21 bases separates them. As concerns this clonotype: The antigen this receptor binds is unknown. Within one base of it there is no much larger clone, and no base qualities were kept.

This receptor was obtained from a man under 40 with Graves' ophthalmopathy. Sequenced material: blood. The chain was built from TRBV12-3 or TRBV12-4 and TRBJ2-7; the D gene could be TRBD1 or TRBD2, each one agreeing over 5 bases. The DNA sequence follows: TGTGCCAGCTCTACCCTCGGGACGGATTATTACGAGCAGTACTTC. Its translation is CASSTLGTDYYEQYF.